This T cell receptor beta chain is drawn from a study of memory CD4+ T cells and cytomegalovirus serostatus. Germline values: CDR1 SGHRS, CDR2 YFSETQ. A total of 9 residues make up the CDR3, ends included. Worth noting for this clone: Since no conserved phenylalanine or tryptophan closes the CDR3, a read error is the likely cause. It is unclear where the CDR3 begins or ends on the DNA, so no DNA is shown, and the CDR3 is as TCRdb lists it.

The sort gate was single viable CD3+CD4+CD8-CD45RO+ cells for memory CD4+ T cells. Repertoires were generated with immunoSEQ multiplex PCR, while TCRdb's copy carries only in-frame clones and drops some. Among 30,000 to 50,000 clones listed, over 65% were seen once. This receptor was obtained from an adult in good health and CMV-seronegative. The chain combines TRBV5-1 with TRBJ1-1. Sequencing was performed on memory CD4+ T cells from blood. CDR3: CASSSSRAP.